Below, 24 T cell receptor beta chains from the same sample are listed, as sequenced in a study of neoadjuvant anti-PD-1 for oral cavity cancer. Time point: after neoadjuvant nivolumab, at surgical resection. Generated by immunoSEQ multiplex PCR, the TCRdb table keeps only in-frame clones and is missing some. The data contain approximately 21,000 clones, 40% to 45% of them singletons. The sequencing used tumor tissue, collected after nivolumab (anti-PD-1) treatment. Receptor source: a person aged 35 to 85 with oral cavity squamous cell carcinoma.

In DNA, the CDR3 is TGTGCCAGCAGTGCAATGGGGAAAAAATATGGCTACACCTTC. This sequence encodes CASSAMGKKYGYTF. The chain is built from TRBV25-1 and TRBJ1-2, with no clear D. This CDR3 is 14 amino acids long. The V and J ends lost 4 bases and 5 bases respectively, with 14 bases between them. Germline loops: CDR1 MGHDK, CDR2 SYGVNS.

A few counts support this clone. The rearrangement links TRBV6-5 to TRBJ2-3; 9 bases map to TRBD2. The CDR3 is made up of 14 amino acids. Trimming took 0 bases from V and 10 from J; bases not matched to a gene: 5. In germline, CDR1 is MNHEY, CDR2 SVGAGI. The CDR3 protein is CASSYSPGTSSQYF. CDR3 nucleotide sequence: TGTGCCAGCAGTTACTCTCCCGGGACTAGCTCGCAGTATTTT.

CDR3 in DNA: TGTGCCAGCTCAGCAGGGGCGAAAAACACTGAAGCTTTCTTT. Its protein product is CASSAGAKNTEAFF. This chain uses TRBV9 with TRBJ1-1, with D possibly matching TRBD1 (6 bases). The V gene lost 7 bases and the J gene lost 2 bases, with 15 bases spanning the gap. The germline gives CDR1 SGDLS, CDR2 YYNGEE. This CDR3 contains 14 residues.

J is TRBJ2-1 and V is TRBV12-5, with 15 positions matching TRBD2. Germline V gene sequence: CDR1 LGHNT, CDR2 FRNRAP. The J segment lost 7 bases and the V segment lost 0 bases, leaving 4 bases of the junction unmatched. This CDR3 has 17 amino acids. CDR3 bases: TGTGCTAGTGGTTTGGTACGGACTAGCGGGGGGGAGAATGAGCAGTTCTTC. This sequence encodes CASGLVRTSGGENEQFF.

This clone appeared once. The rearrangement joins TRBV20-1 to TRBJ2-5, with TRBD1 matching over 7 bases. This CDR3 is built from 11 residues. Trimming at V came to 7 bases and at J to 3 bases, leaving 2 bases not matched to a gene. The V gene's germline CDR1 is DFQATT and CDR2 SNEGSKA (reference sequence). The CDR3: CSVGQEETQYF. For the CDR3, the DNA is TGCAGTGTTGGACAGGAAGAGACCCAGTACTTC.

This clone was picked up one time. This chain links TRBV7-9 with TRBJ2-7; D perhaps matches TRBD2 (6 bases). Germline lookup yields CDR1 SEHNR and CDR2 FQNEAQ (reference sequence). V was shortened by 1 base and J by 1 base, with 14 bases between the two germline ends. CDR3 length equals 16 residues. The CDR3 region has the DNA TGTGCCAGCAGCTTAGATCGAGCGGGCAAGTCCTACGAGCAGTACTTC. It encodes CASSLDRAGKSYEQYF.

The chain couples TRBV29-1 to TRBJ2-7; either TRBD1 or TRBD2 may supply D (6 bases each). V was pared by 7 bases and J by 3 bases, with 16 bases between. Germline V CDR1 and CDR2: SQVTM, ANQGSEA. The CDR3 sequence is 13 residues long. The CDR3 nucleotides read TGCAGCGCTGCCGAGGGGGGTGTCTACGAGCAGTACTTC. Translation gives CSAAEGGVYEQYF.

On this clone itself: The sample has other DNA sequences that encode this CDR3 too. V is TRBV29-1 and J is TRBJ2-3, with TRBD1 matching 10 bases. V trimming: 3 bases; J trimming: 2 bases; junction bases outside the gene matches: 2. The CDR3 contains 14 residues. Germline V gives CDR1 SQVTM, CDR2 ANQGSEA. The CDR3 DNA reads TGCAGCGTTGAGGGACAGGGGTACACAGATACGCAGTATTTT. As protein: CSVEGQGYTDTQYF.

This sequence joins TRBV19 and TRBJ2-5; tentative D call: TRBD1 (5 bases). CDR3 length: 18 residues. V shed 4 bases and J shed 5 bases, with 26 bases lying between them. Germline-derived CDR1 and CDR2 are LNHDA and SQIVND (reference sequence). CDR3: CASSTELGRGRLGETQYF. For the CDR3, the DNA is TGTGCCAGTAGTACGGAGCTGGGTAGGGGCCGGTTAGGGGAGACCCAGTACTTC.

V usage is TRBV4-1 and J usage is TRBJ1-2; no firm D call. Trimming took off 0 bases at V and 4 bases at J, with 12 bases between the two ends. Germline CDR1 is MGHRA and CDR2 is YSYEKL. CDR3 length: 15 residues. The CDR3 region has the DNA TGCGCCAGCAGCCAAGAAGGTCGTAGGGTCTATGGCTACACCTTC. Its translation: CASSQEGRRVYGYTF.

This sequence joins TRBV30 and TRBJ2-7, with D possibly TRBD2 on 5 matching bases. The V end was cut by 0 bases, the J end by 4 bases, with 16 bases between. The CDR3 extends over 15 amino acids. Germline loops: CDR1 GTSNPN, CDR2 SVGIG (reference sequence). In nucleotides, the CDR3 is TGTGCCTGGAGTGTTGGGTCGGGGATTGTGTACGAGCAGTACTTC. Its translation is CAWSVGSGIVYEQYF. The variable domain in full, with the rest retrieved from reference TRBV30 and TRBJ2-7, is SQTIHQWPATLVQPVGSPLSLECTVEGTSNPNLYWYRQAAGRGLQLLFYSVGIGQISSEVPQNLSASRPQDRQFILSSKKLLLSDSGFYLCAWSVGSGIVYEQYFGPGTRLTVT.

CDR3 DNA: TGTGCCAGTAGTGCCCTCAGGGGTAAGAGGGAGACCCAGTACTTC. Protein product: CASSALRGKRETQYF. The genes are TRBV19 and TRBJ2-5; tentatively, D is TRBD1 (6 bases). This CDR3 is 15 amino acids long. V dropped 5 bases and J dropped 5 bases, with 18 bases sitting between them. In germline, CDR1 is LNHDA, CDR2 SQIVND (reference sequence). The variable domain in full, completed from reference TRBV19 and TRBJ2-5, reads DGGITQSPKYLFRKEGQNVTLSCEQNLNHDAMYWYRQDPGQGLRLIYYSQIVNDFQKGDIAEGYSVSREKKESFPLTVTSAQKNPTAFYLCASSALRGKRETQYFGPGTRLLVL.

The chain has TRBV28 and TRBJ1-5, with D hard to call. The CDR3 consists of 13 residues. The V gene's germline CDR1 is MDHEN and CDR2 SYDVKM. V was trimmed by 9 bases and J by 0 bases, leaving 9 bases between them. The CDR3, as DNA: TGTGCCAGTAGGGCAAATAGCAATCAGCCCCAGCATTTT. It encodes CASRANSNQPQHF.

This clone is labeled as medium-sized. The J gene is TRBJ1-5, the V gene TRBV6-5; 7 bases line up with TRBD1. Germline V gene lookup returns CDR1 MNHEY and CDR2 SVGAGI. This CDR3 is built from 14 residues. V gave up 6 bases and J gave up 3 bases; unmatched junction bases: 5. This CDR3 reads CASRNRGDNQPQHF. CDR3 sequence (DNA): TGTGCCAGCAGAAACAGGGGAGACAATCAGCCCCAGCATTTT.

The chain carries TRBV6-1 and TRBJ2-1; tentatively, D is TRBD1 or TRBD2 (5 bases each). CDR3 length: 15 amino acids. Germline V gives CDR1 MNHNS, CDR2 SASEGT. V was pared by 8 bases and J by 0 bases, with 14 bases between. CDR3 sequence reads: CASSRERSSYNEQFF. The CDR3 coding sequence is TGTGCCAGCTCCAGGGAGCGGAGCTCCTACAATGAGCAGTTCTTC.

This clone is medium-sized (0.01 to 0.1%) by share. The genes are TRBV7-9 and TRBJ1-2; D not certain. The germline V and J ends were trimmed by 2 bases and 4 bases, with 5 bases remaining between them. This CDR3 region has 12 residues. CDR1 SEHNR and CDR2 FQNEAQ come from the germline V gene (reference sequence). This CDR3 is CASSLRSYGYTF. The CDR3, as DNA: TGTGCCAGCAGCTTAAGGAGCTATGGCTACACCTTC.

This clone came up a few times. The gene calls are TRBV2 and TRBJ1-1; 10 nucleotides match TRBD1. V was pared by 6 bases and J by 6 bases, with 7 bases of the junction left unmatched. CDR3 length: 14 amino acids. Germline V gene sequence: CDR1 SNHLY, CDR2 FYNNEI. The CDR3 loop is CASSVDRGSPEAFF. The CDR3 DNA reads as TGTGCCAGCAGCGTGGACAGGGGGTCGCCTGAAGCTTTCTTT.

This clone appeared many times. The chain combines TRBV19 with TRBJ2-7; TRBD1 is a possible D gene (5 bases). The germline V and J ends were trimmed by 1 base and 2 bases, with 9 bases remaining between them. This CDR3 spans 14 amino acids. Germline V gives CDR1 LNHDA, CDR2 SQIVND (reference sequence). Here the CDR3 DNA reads TGTGCCAGTAGTATAGTAGGACACCCCTACGAGCAGTACTTC. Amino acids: CASSIVGHPYEQYF.

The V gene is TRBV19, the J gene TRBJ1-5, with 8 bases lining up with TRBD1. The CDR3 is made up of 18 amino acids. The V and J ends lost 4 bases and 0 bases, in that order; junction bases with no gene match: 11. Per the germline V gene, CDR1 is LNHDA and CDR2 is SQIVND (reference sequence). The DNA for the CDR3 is TGTGCCAGTAGTAACGGACAGGGTGCAAGTCATAGCAATCAGCCCCAGCATTTT. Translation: CASSNGQGASHSNQPQHF.

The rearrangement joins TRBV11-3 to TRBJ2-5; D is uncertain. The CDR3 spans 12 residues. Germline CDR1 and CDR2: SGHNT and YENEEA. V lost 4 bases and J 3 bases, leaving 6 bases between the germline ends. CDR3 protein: CASSSEEETQYF. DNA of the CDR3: TGTGCCAGCAGCTCCGAAGAAGAGACCCAGTACTTC.

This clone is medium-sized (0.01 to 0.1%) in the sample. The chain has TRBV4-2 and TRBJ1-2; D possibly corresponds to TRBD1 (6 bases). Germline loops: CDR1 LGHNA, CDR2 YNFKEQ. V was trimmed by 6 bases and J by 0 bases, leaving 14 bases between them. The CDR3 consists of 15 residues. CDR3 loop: CASRDTGTSNYGYTF. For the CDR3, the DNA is TGTGCCAGCAGGGACACAGGGACCTCTAACTATGGCTACACCTTC.

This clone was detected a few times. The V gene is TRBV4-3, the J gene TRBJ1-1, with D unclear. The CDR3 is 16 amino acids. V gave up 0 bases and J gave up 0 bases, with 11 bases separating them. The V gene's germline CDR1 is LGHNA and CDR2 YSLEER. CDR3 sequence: CASSQDVSVMNTEAFF. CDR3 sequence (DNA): TGCGCCAGCAGCCAAGATGTGTCGGTTATGAACACTGAAGCTTTCTTT.

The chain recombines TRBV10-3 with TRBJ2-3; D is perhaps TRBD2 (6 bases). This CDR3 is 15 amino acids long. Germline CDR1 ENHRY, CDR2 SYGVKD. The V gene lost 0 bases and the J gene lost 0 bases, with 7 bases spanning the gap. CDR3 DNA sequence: TGTGCCATCAGTGAGTCTGGGACTAGCACAGATACGCAGTATTTT. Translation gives CAISESGTSTDTQYF.

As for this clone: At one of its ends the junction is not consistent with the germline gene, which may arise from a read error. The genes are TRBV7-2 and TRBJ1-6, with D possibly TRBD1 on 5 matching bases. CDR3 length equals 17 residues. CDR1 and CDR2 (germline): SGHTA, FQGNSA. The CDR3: CASSYGTSISFNSPLHF. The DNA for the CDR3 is TGTGCCAGCAGCTACGGGACCTCTATTTCCTTTAATTCACCCCTCCACTTT. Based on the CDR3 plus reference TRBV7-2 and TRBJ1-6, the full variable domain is GAGVSQSPSNKVTEKGKDVELRCDPISGHTALYWYRQSLGQGLEFLIYFQGNSAPDKSGLPSDRFSAERTGGSVSTLTIQRTQQEDSAVYLCASSYGTSISFNSPLHFGNGTRLTVT.